The sequence of this T cell receptor (beta chain) was determined in a study of CXCR3-negative and CXCR3-positive naive CD8 T cells (dated by TCRdb to about 2019). As for the study more broadly: In total, around 150 million TRB reads were obtained, or roughly 1.5 +/- 0.3 million reads per library. The TRBV-TRBJ cluster analysis covered naive subsets from 5 or 6 donors and memory cells from 3 donors. Data from roughly eleven donors, pooled across two independent experiments, went into the diversity and physicochemical repertoire analyses.

From a lookup of the germline V gene, CDR1 and CDR2 are SGHTA and FQGNSA. The CDR3 runs 14 amino acids, cysteine and phenylalanine included. The DNA is unrecorded. About this clonotype itself: The antigen it binds to is not known.

Sequencer: NextSeq 550. The Human TCR Profiling Kit (MiLaboratory) was used to make UMI-labeled 5' RACE TRB cDNA libraries. The full amount of extracted RNA was used for cDNA synthesis, and the full amount of resulting cDNA was used for PCR amplification. Libraries were prepared in parallel with an identical number of PCR cycles. In the authors' own workflow: With a minimum of two reads required per UMI, MIGEC and MiXCR pulled out about 57,000 +/- 9,900 unique UMI-labeled TRB cDNA molecules from each library. Each library averaged roughly 36,000 +/- 9,600 functional in-frame TRB CDR3 nucleotide clonotypes without stop codons. After each sample was downsampled to 5000 UMI-labeled TRB molecules, VDJtools was used to calculate diversity metrics such as normalized Shannon-Wiener and Chao1. For the central five CDR3 residues, VDJtools calculated physicochemical properties weighted by clonotype size, namely interaction energy, strength, volume and Kidera factor 4. Reprocessed by TCRdb, the reads give a single entry per CDR3 protein sequence, without DNA. Clone size and V and J calls follow TCRdb, not the original study. The sample table holds around 88,000 distinct CDR3 sequences. The top ten hold about 1% of the sample.

What the authors observed across the whole study: Within the same donor, TRBV-TRBJ usage looked similar between naive CXCR3-negative and CXCR3-positive cells, but memory cells had distinct patterns. Comparably high repertoire diversity was found in both naive subsets, whereas much lower repertoire diversity was found in memory CD8+ T cells. Because surface CD5, which has been linked to self-reactivity in mice, was comparable between naive subsets, TCR interaction strength was also inferred from TRB CDR3 physicochemical properties. TRB CDR3s from CXCR3-positive naive cells showed higher hydrophobicity (lower Kidera factor 4), lower energy, and higher strength and volume indices than CXCR3-negative naive cells. Because CXCR3 expression was partially decreased after cryopreservation, freshly isolated PBMCs were used for most assays.

For every CD8+ T cell subset, 300,000 cells were flow-sorted straight into RLT lysis buffer, and each subset was sorted in triplicate. Naive CD8+ T cells were defined stringently as CD45RO-CCR7+CD27+CD95- to exclude memory contaminants. Standard density gradient centrifugation was used to isolate peripheral blood mononuclear cells from buffy coats. A FACSAria III was used to flow-sort naive CXCR3-negative and CXCR3-positive CD8+ T cells. An RNeasy Mini Kit was used to extract total RNA from the sorted cells. The chain was built from TRBV7-2 and TRBJ1-1. Sequencing used naive CXCR3+ CD8+ T cells from blood. What the cell subset or site label conveys for this sample: CD45RO-CCR7+CD27+CD95- naive CD8+ T cells expressing CXCR3 (TNR3+). This receptor was taken from a human donor in good health. Some clones in this sample may be carry-over from other donors' samples. CDR3 reads: CASSLEPIGTEAFF.